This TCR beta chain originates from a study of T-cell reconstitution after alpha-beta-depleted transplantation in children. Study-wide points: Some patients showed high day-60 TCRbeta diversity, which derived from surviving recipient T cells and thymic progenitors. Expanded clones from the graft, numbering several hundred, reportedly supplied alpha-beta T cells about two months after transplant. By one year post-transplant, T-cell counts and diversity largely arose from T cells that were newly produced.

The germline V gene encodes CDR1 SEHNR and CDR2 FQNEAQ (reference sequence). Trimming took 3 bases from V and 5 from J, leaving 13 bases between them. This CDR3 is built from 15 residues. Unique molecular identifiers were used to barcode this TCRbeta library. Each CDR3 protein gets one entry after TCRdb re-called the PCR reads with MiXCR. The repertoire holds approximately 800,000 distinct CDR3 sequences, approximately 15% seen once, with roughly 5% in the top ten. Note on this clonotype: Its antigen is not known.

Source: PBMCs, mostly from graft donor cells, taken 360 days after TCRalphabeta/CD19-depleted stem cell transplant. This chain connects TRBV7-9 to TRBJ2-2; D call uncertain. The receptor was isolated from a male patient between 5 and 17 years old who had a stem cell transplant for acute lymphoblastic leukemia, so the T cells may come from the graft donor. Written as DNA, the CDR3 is TGTGCCAGCAGCTTTGAGTCCCAGAAGACCGGGGAGCTGTTTTTT. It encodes CASSFESQKTGELFF.